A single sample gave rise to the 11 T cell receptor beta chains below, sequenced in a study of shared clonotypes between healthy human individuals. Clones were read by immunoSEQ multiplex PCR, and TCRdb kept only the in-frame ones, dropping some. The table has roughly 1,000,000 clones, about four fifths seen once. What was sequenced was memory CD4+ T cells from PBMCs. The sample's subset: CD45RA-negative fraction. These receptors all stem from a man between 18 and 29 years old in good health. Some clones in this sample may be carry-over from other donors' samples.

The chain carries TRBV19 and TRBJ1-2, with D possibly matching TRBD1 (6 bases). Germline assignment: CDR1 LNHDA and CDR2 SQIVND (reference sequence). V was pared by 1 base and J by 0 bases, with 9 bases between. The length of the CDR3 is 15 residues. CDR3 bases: TGTGCCAGTAGTATAGTAGGGACAACTAACTATGGCTACACCTTC. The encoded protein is CASSIVGTTNYGYTF.

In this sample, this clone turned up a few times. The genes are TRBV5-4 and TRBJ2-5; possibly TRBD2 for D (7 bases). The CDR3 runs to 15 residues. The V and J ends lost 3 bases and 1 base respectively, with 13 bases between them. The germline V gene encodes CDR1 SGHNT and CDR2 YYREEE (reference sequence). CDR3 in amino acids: CASSSDAGAQETQYF. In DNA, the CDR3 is TGTGCCAGCAGCTCCGACGCGGGGGCCCAAGAGACCCAGTACTTC.

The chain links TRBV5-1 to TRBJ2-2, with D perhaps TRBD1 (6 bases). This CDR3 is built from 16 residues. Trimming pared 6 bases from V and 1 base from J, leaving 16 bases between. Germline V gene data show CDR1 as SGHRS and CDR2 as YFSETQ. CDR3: CASTRRQDENTGELFF. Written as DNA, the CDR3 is TGCGCCAGCACCCGGCGACAGGACGAGAACACCGGGGAGCTGTTTTTT.

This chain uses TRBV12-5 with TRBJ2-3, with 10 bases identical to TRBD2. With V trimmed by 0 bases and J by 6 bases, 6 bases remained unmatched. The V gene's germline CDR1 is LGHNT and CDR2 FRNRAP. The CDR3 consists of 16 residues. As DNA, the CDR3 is TGTGCTAGTGGTTTGGTAACGCTAGCGGGAGTGGATACGCAGTATTTT. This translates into CASGLVTLAGVDTQYF.

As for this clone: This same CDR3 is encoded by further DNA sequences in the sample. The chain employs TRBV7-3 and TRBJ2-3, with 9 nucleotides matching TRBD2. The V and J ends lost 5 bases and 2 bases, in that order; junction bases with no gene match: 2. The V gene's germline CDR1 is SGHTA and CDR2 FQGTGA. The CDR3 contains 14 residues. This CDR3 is CASSLAGSTDTQYF. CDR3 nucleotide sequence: TGTGCCAGCAGCCTAGCGGGATCCACAGATACGCAGTATTTT.

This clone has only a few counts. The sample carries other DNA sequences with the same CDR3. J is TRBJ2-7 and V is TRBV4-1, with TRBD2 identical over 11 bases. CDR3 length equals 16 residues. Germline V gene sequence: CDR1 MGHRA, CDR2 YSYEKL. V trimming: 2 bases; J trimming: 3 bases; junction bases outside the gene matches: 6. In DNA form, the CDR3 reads TGCGCCAGCAGCCAATCAGGGACTAGCGGATTCTACGAGCAGTACTTC. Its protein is CASSQSGTSGFYEQYF.

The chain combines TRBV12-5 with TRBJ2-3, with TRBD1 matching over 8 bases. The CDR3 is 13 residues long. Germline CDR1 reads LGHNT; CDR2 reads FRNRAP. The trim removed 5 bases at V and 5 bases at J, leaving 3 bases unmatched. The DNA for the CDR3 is TGTGCTAGTGGTCCCACAGGGGGAGATACGCAGTATTTT. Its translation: CASGPTGGDTQYF.

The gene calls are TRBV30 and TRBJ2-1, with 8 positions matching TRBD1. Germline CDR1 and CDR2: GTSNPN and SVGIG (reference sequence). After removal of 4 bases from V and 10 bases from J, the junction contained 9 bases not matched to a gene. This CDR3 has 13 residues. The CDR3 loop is CAWTGGGSGEQFF. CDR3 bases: TGTGCCTGGACAGGGGGCGGTTCGGGCGAGCAGTTCTTC.

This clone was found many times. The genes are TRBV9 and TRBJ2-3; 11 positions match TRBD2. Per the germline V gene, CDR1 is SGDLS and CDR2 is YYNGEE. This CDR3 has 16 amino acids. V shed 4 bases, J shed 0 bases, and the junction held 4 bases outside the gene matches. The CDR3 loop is CASSPGLAVSTDTQYF. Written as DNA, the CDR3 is TGTGCCAGCAGCCCGGGACTAGCGGTTAGCACAGATACGCAGTATTTT.

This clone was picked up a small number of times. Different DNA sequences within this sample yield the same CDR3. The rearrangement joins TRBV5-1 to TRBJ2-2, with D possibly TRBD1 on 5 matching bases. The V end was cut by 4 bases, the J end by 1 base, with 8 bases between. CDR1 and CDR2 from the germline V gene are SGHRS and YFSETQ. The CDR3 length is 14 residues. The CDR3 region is CASSPGQNTGELFF. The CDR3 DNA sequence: TGCGCCAGCAGCCCCGGACAGAACACCGGGGAGCTGTTTTTT.

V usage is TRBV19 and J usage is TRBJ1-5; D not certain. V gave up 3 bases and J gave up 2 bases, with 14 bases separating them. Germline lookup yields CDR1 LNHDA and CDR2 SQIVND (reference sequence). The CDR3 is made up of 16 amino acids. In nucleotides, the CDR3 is TGTGCCAGTAGTATTCTGAGGGCGCCGGGCAATCAGCCCCAGCATTTT. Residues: CASSILRAPGNQPQHF. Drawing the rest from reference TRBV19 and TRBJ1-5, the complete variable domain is DGGITQSPKYLFRKEGQNVTLSCEQNLNHDAMYWYRQDPGQGLRLIYYSQIVNDFQKGDIAEGYSVSREKKESFPLTVTSAQKNPTAFYLCASSILRAPGNQPQHFGDGTRLSIL.